One T cell receptor (beta chain) is described in this entry. The sample originates from a study of OX40 agonist ivuxolimab in advanced cancers. Study context: Treatment of patients was with ivuxolimab, an agonistic anti-OX40 (CD134) antibody.

Profiling relied on immunoSEQ multiplex PCR, and the TCRdb table lists in-frame clones only, not all of them. Of 99,000 or so clones listed, approximately 93% were seen once; the top ten hold more than 0.15%. The CDR3 is 15 residues long. Germline-derived CDR1 and CDR2 are MNHEY and SVGAGI. Trimming pared 0 bases from V and 0 bases from J, leaving 3 bases between. Material: CD4+ or CD8+ T cells sorted from blood, obtained in a trial of the OX40 agonist ivuxolimab. The V and J genes are TRBV6-5 and TRBJ2-6; D gene ambiguous. The clonotype originates from an adult with an advanced solid tumor such as melanoma, head and neck, liver or kidney cancer. The CDR3 loop reads CASSYSLSGANVLTF. In nucleotides, the CDR3 is TGTGCCAGCAGTTACTCCCTCTCTGGGGCCAACGTCCTGACTTTC.